The clone carrying this TCR beta chain has a handful of counts. TCRdb's table, derived via immunoSEQ multiplex PCR, lists solely in-frame clones and lacks some. The table records around 40,000 clones, roughly 90% of them present only once. This record comes from a study of T cell changes during pregnancy in multiple sclerosis. Specimen: CD8+ T cells from peripheral blood mononuclear cells, collected before pregnancy. The origin of this receptor is a female donor with multiple sclerosis, enrolled in a pregnancy study.

In DNA form, the CDR3 reads TGTGCCAGCAGACTGGGTGTGCGGGGCTCCGTGGAGACCCAGTACTTC. Its protein is CASRLGVRGSVETQYF. The rearrangement uses TRBV5-5 and TRBJ2-5, with D possibly TRBD2 on 6 matching bases. Germline V gives CDR1 SGHKS, CDR2 YYEKEE (reference sequence). There are 16 residues in the CDR3. V lost 5 bases and J lost 5, with 22 bases in between.